A single sample gave rise to the 8 T cell receptor beta chains below, sequenced in a study of metastatic and nonmetastatic thyroid tumors. None of the patients had undergone any treatment ahead of thyroid surgery. With MiXCR, TCRdb reprocessed the PCR reads. Here the sample spans 15,000 to 20,000 clones, less than 25% being singletons. The specimen sequenced was adjacent normal tissue. Every receptor here comes from a female donor with papillary thyroid cancer or a benign thyroid nodule (not recorded which). Some clones in this sample may be carry-over from other donors' samples.

This clone showed up many times. The chain recombines TRBV29-1 with TRBJ2-5; a possible D gene is TRBD2 (6 bases). The CDR3 loop spans 11 amino acids. Per the germline V gene, CDR1 is SQVTM and CDR2 is ANQGSEA. V was trimmed by 6 bases and J by 4 bases, leaving 9 bases between them. The CDR3 spells CSVSGGETQYF. In DNA form, the CDR3 reads TGCAGCGTATCCGGGGGAGAGACCCAGTACTTC.

As regards this clone: At one end, the junction sequence differs from germline, possibly due to a read error. The chain combines TRBV4-1 with TRBJ2-1; either TRBD1 or TRBD2 may supply D (5 bases each). The CDR3 covers 14 residues. The V gene's germline CDR1 is MGHRA and CDR2 YSYEKL. CDR3: CASRRDLGWVEQFF. DNA for the CDR3: TGCGCCAGCAGGAGGGACCTGGGGTGGGTTGAGCAGTTTTTC.

This clone was observed a handful of times. The chain is built from TRBV7-9 and TRBJ2-1; TRBD2 matches at 8 bases. This CDR3 is built from 16 residues. Germline V gives CDR1 SEHNR, CDR2 FQNEAQ (reference sequence). Trimming at V came to 3 bases and at J to 4 bases, leaving 8 bases not matched to a gene. The CDR3 DNA reads as TGTGCCAGCAGCTTCGGCCCGGGACTAGGTTACAATGAGCAGTTCTTC. It yields the protein CASSFGPGLGYNEQFF.

This chain connects TRBV6-4 to TRBJ2-7; 8 bases fit TRBD2. Germline loops: CDR1 MRHNA, CDR2 SNTAGT. The CDR3 covers 15 residues. V was pared by 7 bases and J by 4 bases, with 12 bases of the junction left unmatched. The chain's CDR3 is CASKPPGLGQYEQYF. The CDR3 nucleotides read TGTGCCAGCAAGCCACCGGGACTAGGCCAATACGAGCAGTACTTC.

V is TRBV6-5 and J is TRBJ2-7, with no clear D. The CDR3 extends over 16 amino acids. Looked up from germline, CDR1 is MNHEY and CDR2 is SVGAGI. The V end was cut by 2 bases, the J end by 4 bases, with 18 bases between. The CDR3 DNA reads TGTGCCAGCAGTTACGGGGTCGCCTGGAATATGTACGAGCAGTACTTC. Translated, it gives CASSYGVAWNMYEQYF.

Relative to its sample, this clone is medium-sized. This chain uses TRBV28 with TRBJ2-7; weak D call: TRBD2 (6 bases). Trimming cost V 5 bases and J 7 bases, with 12 bases left between them. The CDR3 is 12 amino acids. Germline V gene data show CDR1 as MDHEN and CDR2 as SYDVKM. CDR3 nucleotides: TGTGCCAGCAGTCGAGGGGCGGGGGAGCAGTACTTC. Translated, it gives CASSRGAGEQYF.

Concerning this clone: Germline and junction disagree at one end, which may indicate a read error. This sequence joins TRBV9 and TRBJ2-6; TRBD2 matches at 9 bases. The CDR3 covers 20 residues. Germline loops: CDR1 SGDLS, CDR2 YYNGEE. The CDR3 is CASIVEGGLAHSSGANVLTF. For the CDR3, the DNA is TGTGCCAGCATCGTAGAGGGTGGACTAGCGCACAGCTCTGGTGCCAACGTCCTGACTTTC.

This clone was counted ten times or more. The V and J genes are TRBV19 and TRBJ1-1; 8 bases are a match to TRBD1. The V segment lost 4 bases and the J segment 4 bases; nucleotides outside the gene matches: 2. The CDR3 runs 13 residues. Germline CDR1 LNHDA, CDR2 SQIVND (reference sequence). The CDR3 sequence: CASSKTGVTEAFF. The CDR3 DNA is TGTGCCAGTAGTAAGACAGGGGTCACTGAAGCTTTCTTT.